These 32 T cell receptor beta chains were sequenced from one sample in a study of blood T cell repertoires in COVID-19. Clones were read by immunoSEQ multiplex PCR, and TCRdb kept only the in-frame ones, dropping some. The sample records roughly 70,000 clones, more than 85% being singletons. Sequencing was performed on peripheral blood. All receptors come from a human donor with active COVID-19. The donor label of this sample is uncertain.

DNA for the CDR3: TGTGCCAGCAGGACAGGGGGTCAGAACACTGAAGCTTTCTTT. It is translated as CASRTGGQNTEAFF. The genes are TRBV6-5 and TRBJ1-1; TRBD1 agrees at 9 bases. The germline gives CDR1 MNHEY, CDR2 SVGAGI. This CDR3 is built from 14 residues. Trimming at V came to 6 bases and at J to 1 base, leaving 3 bases not matched to a gene.

DNA of the CDR3: TGTGCCAGCAGCCAAGATGGGGCACCGCGAGATACGCAGTATTTT. The encoded protein is CASSQDGAPRDTQYF. The genes are TRBV4-2 and TRBJ2-3; tentatively, D is TRBD1 (5 bases). Trimming shortened V by 0 bases and J by 5 bases, and 12 bases separated the two germline ends. CDR1 and CDR2 from the germline V gene are LGHNA and YNFKEQ. The CDR3 sequence is 15 residues long.

The chain is built from TRBV4-2 and TRBJ1-1, with D possibly TRBD1 on 5 matching bases. The CDR3 sequence is 15 residues long. The V and J ends lost 4 bases and 1 base respectively, with 13 bases between them. Germline CDR1 LGHNA, CDR2 YNFKEQ. CDR3 in amino acids: CASSLGVTGNTEAFF. CDR3 nucleotides: TGTGCCAGCAGCCTCGGCGTTACAGGGAACACTGAAGCTTTCTTT.

V usage is TRBV10-1 and J usage is TRBJ2-1, with TRBD2 matching 10 bases. This CDR3 spans 18 amino acids. Germline V gene data show CDR1 as WNHNN and CDR2 as SYGVQD (reference sequence). With V trimmed by 6 bases and J by 2 bases, 13 bases remained unmatched. CDR3 in amino acids: CASSRDYRAGGAYNEQFF. The CDR3 DNA reads TGCGCCAGCAGCCGAGATTACCGAGCGGGAGGGGCCTACAATGAGCAGTTCTTC.

The rearrangement joins TRBV10-1 to TRBJ2-1, with D perhaps TRBD2 (8 bases). This CDR3 region has 16 residues. Per germline, CDR1 WNHNN and CDR2 SYGVQD (reference sequence). The V gene lost 5 bases and the J gene lost 6 bases, with 20 bases spanning the gap. This CDR3 reads CASSTQGGLVSNEQFF. DNA of the CDR3: TGCGCCAGCAGTACCCAGGGGGGACTAGTAAGCAATGAGCAGTTCTTC.

This sequence joins TRBV28 and TRBJ2-5; no reliable D call. From germline, CDR1 is MDHEN and CDR2 SYDVKM. Trimming stripped 6 bases from V and 5 bases from J, with 7 bases between. The CDR3 runs to 11 residues. The CDR3 loop reads CASSQWETQYF. The DNA of the CDR3 is TGTGCCAGCAGCCAGTGGGAGACCCAGTACTTC.

V gene TRBV5-1 combines with J gene TRBJ1-1; D is uncertain. The germline CDR1 and CDR2 sequences are SGHRS and YFSETQ. V dropped 3 bases and J dropped 1 base, with 10 bases sitting between them. This CDR3 is built from 14 residues. Here the CDR3 DNA reads TGCGCCAGCAGCTACGGGTCATCGAACACTGAAGCTTTCTTT. Protein: CASSYGSSNTEAFF.

This clone occurred once. V usage is TRBV29-1 and J usage is TRBJ2-7, with unresolved D. Germline V gene lookup returns CDR1 SQVTM and CDR2 ANQGSEA. The CDR3 is made up of 15 amino acids. V lost 6 bases, J lost 3 bases, and 21 bases lay in between. CDR3 sequence: CSVAIPVPNGYEQYF. The CDR3 DNA reads as TGCAGCGTAGCCATTCCGGTTCCCAACGGCTACGAGCAGTACTTC.

The V call is TRBV19, the J call TRBJ2-3; possibly TRBD1 for D (6 bases). V lost 8 bases to trimming and J lost 4 bases, with 16 bases between them. The CDR3 has 14 residues. CDR1 and CDR2 from the germline V gene are LNHDA and SQIVND (reference sequence). The CDR3 protein is CASSRGGPSDTQYF. For the CDR3, the DNA is TGTGCCAGTTCGCGTGGGGGCCCCTCAGATACGCAGTATTTT.

This chain connects TRBV5-5 to TRBJ1-2, with TRBD1 identical over 9 bases. Per the germline V gene, CDR1 is SGHKS and CDR2 is YYEKEE (reference sequence). CDR3 length: 14 residues. The V and J ends lost 4 bases and 5 bases, in that order; junction bases with no gene match: 6. The CDR3, as DNA: TGTGCCAGCAGCCGGGACAGGGCAAGTTATGGCTACACCTTC. Translated, it gives CASSRDRASYGYTF.

This chain connects TRBV19 to TRBJ2-1, with a possible D match to TRBD1 (6 bases). V was pared by 8 bases and J by 7 bases, with 18 bases between. This CDR3 comprises 14 residues. Germline V gives CDR1 LNHDA, CDR2 SQIVND (reference sequence). CDR3 residues: CASEQGGAWNEQFF. The CDR3 DNA reads as TGTGCCAGTGAACAGGGTGGAGCATGGAATGAGCAGTTCTTC.

The chain employs TRBV6-5 and TRBJ2-7, with 12 bases identical to TRBD2. V lost 5 bases and J lost 2; bases outside the gene matches: 1. The germline V gene has CDR1 MNHEY and CDR2 SVGAGI. The CDR3 is made up of 14 amino acids. The CDR3 here is CASSRTSGTYEQYF. Here the CDR3 DNA reads TGTGCCAGCAGTCGGACTAGCGGGACCTACGAGCAGTACTTC.

The rearrangement links TRBV29-1 to TRBJ2-2, with D possibly being TRBD1 (6 bases). The CDR3 is made up of 15 amino acids. Germline loops: CDR1 SQVTM, CDR2 ANQGSEA. V dropped 7 bases and J dropped 4 bases, with 19 bases sitting between them. CDR3 residues: CSGRDTIVPTGELFF. CDR3 sequence (DNA): TGCAGCGGCCGGGACACCATAGTTCCCACCGGGGAGCTGTTTTTT.

This chain joins TRBV6-5 and TRBJ2-2; weak D call: TRBD1 (5 bases). The V gene lost 2 bases and the J gene lost 5 bases, with 9 bases spanning the gap. Germline assignment: CDR1 MNHEY and CDR2 SVGAGI. CDR3 length equals 14 residues. CDR3 region: CASSYLQGTGELFF. The CDR3 bases are TGTGCCAGCAGTTACCTGCAGGGAACCGGGGAGCTGTTTTTT.

V and J are TRBV2 and TRBJ1-5; D ambiguous. The CDR3 extends over 15 amino acids. V shed 5 bases and J shed 2 bases, with 13 bases lying between them. Germline V CDR1 and CDR2: SNHLY, FYNNEI. CDR3 coding DNA: TGTGCCAGCAGTACCAGGATTTGGGGCAATCAGCCCCAGCATTTT. Its translation: CASSTRIWGNQPQHF. The full variable domain, in which reference TRBV2 and TRBJ1-5 provide the parts outside the CDR3, is EPEVTQTPSHQVTQMGQEVILRCVPISNHLYFYWYRQILGQKVEFLVSFYNNEISEKSEIFDDQFSVERPDGSNFTLKIRSTKLEDSAMYFCASSTRIWGNQPQHFGDGTRLSIL.

V usage is TRBV11-2 and J usage is TRBJ1-2, with D perhaps TRBD1 (6 bases). V shed 5 bases and J shed 2 bases, with 15 bases lying between them. This CDR3 is 15 amino acids long. In germline, CDR1 is SGHAT, CDR2 FQNNGV. The CDR3 nucleotides are TGTGCCAGCAGCCTGGACAGAACGATAAACTATGGCTACACCTTC. Encoded protein: CASSLDRTINYGYTF. Variable domain in full (rest from reference TRBV11-2 and TRBJ1-2): EAGVAQSPRYKIIEKRQSVAFWCNPISGHATLYWYQQILGQGPKLLIQFQNNGVVDDSQLPKDRFSAERLKGVDSTLKIQPAKLEDSAVYLCASSLDRTINYGYTFGSGTRLTVV.

The sample holds one count of this clone. The chain couples TRBV3-1 (or the pseudogene TRBV3-2) to TRBJ1-5, with 8 bases identical to TRBD1. The CDR3 sequence is 14 residues long. J lost 7 bases, V lost 4 bases, and 6 bases had no gene match. CDR1 and CDR2 (germline): LGHDT, YNNKEL (reference sequence). The CDR3 DNA reads TGTGCCAGCAGCCTTGGACAGGGTGGCCAGCCCCAGCATTTT. Its protein is CASSLGQGGQPQHF.

This clone was counted only a few times. The chain links TRBV12-5 to TRBJ1-1; tentatively, D is TRBD1 (6 bases). CDR3 length equals 14 residues. CDR1 is LGHNT and CDR2 is FRNRAP in the germline V gene. Trimming stripped 7 bases from V and 5 bases from J, with 17 bases between. The CDR3 nucleotides are TGTGCTAGTGCCTTGGGGGGGGCAAGGACTGAAGCTTTCTTT. It translates to CASALGGARTEAFF.

The rearrangement links TRBV28 to TRBJ2-2, with TRBD1 matching over 8 bases. Looked up from germline, CDR1 is MDHEN and CDR2 is SYDVKM. Trimming removed 4 bases from V and 4 bases from J; junction bases left unmatched: 5. This CDR3 is 15 amino acids long. CDR3 nucleotide sequence: TGTGCCAGCAGTTGGACAGGGATTGTCACCGGGGAGCTGTTTTTT. Protein sequence: CASSWTGIVTGELFF.

The rearrangement uses TRBV7-2 and TRBJ2-5; 7 bases line up with TRBD1. The CDR3 spans 13 residues. V gave up 6 bases and J gave up 3 bases; unmatched junction bases: 4. Germline CDR1 reads SGHTA; CDR2 reads FQGNSA. The CDR3 sequence: CASRRTGEETQYF. The CDR3 coding sequence is TGTGCCAGCAGGCGAACAGGGGAAGAGACCCAGTACTTC.

The gene calls are TRBV4-1 and TRBJ2-3; 11 nucleotides match TRBD2. The trim removed 1 base at V and 3 bases at J, leaving 15 bases unmatched. The CDR3 runs to 20 residues. In germline, CDR1 is MGHRA, CDR2 YSYEKL. CDR3 loop: CASSQARLTSGKAPTDTQYF. DNA of the CDR3: TGCGCCAGCAGCCAAGCCCGCCTGACTAGCGGGAAGGCCCCAACAGATACGCAGTATTTT.

The chain recombines TRBV10-3 with TRBJ1-1; perhaps TRBD1 as D (6 bases). Trimming removed 8 bases at V and 5 bases at J, with 15 bases between. Germline assignment: CDR1 ENHRY and CDR2 SYGVKD. The CDR3 is 13 amino acids. The CDR3 region has the DNA TGTGCCATCTCCAGGGGCCTATTAACTGAAGCTTTCTTT. Amino acid sequence: CAISRGLLTEAFF.

The table lists this clone with a count of one. The chain links TRBV7-2 to TRBJ2-7, with TRBD2 matching over 11 bases. CDR3 size: 16 residues. Germline CDR1 reads SGHTA; CDR2 reads FQGNSA. V lost 6 bases, J lost 2 bases, and 9 bases stayed unmatched. The CDR3: CASRPLTSGGTYEQYF. Here the CDR3 DNA reads TGTGCCAGCAGACCACTAACTAGCGGGGGAACCTACGAGCAGTACTTC.

As for this clone: One end of the junction is discordant with germline, which a read error may explain. The chain couples TRBV5-4 to TRBJ2-5, with 8 positions matching TRBD2. The V gene's germline CDR1 is SGHNT and CDR2 YYREEE (reference sequence). The CDR3 length is 16 residues. CDR3 loop: CASRLGAGGARETQYF. The CDR3 DNA is TGTGCCAGCAGGTTGGGGGCGGGGGGCGCGAGGGAGACCCAGTACTTC.

This chain links TRBV28 with TRBJ2-7; TRBD2 aligns across 11 bases. Germline V lookup: CDR1 MDHEN, CDR2 SYDVKM. The CDR3 has 14 residues. V trimming: 6 bases; J trimming: 6 bases; junction bases outside the gene matches: 7. The DNA for the CDR3 is TGTGCCAGCAGCCCTGGGCTAGCGGGAGGCGAGCAGTACTTC. Its translation is CASSPGLAGGEQYF.

This rearrangement joins TRBV29-1 to TRBJ2-2; TRBD1 agrees at 10 bases. Germline V CDR1 and CDR2: SQVTM, ANQGSEA. J lost 6 bases, V lost 0 bases, and 7 bases had no gene match. The CDR3 covers 16 residues. The CDR3 here is CSVEEFVTGGSGELFF. CDR3 sequence (DNA): TGCAGCGTTGAAGAGTTTGTGACAGGGGGCTCCGGGGAGCTGTTTTTT.

This chain connects TRBV9 to TRBJ1-5; D gene ambiguous. Per the germline V gene, CDR1 is SGDLS and CDR2 is YYNGEE. The germline V and J ends were trimmed by 3 bases and 7 bases, with 14 bases remaining between them. There are 14 residues in the CDR3. For the CDR3, the DNA is TGTGCCAGCAGCGAGGCGGGGAGCCTCCAGCCCCAGCATTTT. Protein product: CASSEAGSLQPQHF.

This CDR3 reads CASSYPGQFTDTQYF. CDR3 bases: TGTGCCAGCAGTTACCCGGGACAGTTCACAGATACGCAGTATTTT. The J gene is TRBJ2-3, the V gene TRBV6-6; TRBD1 matches 7 bases. This CDR3 has 15 residues. Germline lookup yields CDR1 MNHNY and CDR2 SVGAGI (reference sequence). With V trimmed by 2 bases and J by 2 bases, 4 bases remained unmatched.

The chain employs TRBV4-1 and TRBJ2-1; perhaps TRBD2 as D (6 bases). Germline assignment: CDR1 MGHRA and CDR2 YSYEKL. V was cut by 0 bases and J by 0 bases, with 9 bases left in between. The CDR3 consists of 16 residues. DNA of the CDR3: TGCGCCAGCAGCCAAGAGAGGACTATCTCCTACAATGAGCAGTTCTTC. This translates into CASSQERTISYNEQFF.

The CDR3 coding sequence is TGTGCCAGCAGCTCGCCGGCTGGACTAACAATAGATACGCAGTATTTT. Residues: CASSSPAGLTIDTQYF. The chain carries TRBV5-6 and TRBJ2-3; TRBD2 is a possible D gene (6 bases). V was cut by 3 bases and J by 5 bases, with 19 bases left in between. The CDR3 consists of 16 residues. The germline CDR1 and CDR2 sequences are SGHDT and YYEEEE.

This clone was seen more than once but under ten times. The V gene is TRBV11-2, the J gene TRBJ1-3, with TRBD1 as a possible D gene (5 bases). The CDR3 is made up of 15 amino acids. The germline CDR1 and CDR2 sequences are SGHAT and FQNNGV. The V gene lost 4 bases and the J gene lost 8 bases, with 18 bases spanning the gap. The CDR3 region has the DNA TGTGCCAGCAGCTCGTACGGCACAAGGGGTGACACCATATATTTT. It specifies CASSSYGTRGDTIYF. The full variable domain, completed using reference TRBV11-2 and TRBJ1-3, is EAGVAQSPRYKIIEKRQSVAFWCNPISGHATLYWYQQILGQGPKLLIQFQNNGVVDDSQLPKDRFSAERLKGVDSTLKIQPAKLEDSAVYLCASSSYGTRGDTIYFGEGSWLTVV.

This chain links TRBV20-1 with TRBJ1-5; tentative D call: TRBD1 (5 bases). The germline V and J ends were trimmed by 6 bases and 7 bases, with 19 bases remaining between them. The CDR3 has 14 amino acids. From germline, CDR1 is DFQATT and CDR2 SNEGSKA (reference sequence). This CDR3 is CSASRGKVGQPQHF. The DNA of the CDR3 is TGCAGTGCCAGTAGGGGAAAGGTTGGCCAGCCCCAGCATTTT.